Listed below are T cell receptor beta chains from one sample, sequenced in a study of blood T cell repertoires in COVID-19. Generated by immunoSEQ multiplex PCR, the TCRdb table keeps only in-frame clones and is missing some. The repertoire holds under 150,000 clones, with roughly 90% as singletons. Sequences were obtained from peripheral blood. Every receptor here comes from a woman in her 70s who had recovered from COVID-19. CDR3s include the opening cysteine and the closing phenylalanine or tryptophan. D genes are given only for firm matches. Clone size is given for some rows only: seen once, a few or many times, or a class if the clone is expanded.

V,J,D,size,DNA,CDR3
TRBV19,TRBJ1-5,-,-,TGTGCCAGTAGTCCCCAGTCCCATCAGCCCCAGCATTTT,CASSPQSHQPQHF
TRBV30,TRBJ1-1,TRBD1,-,TGTGCCGGAACCACCTTTGGGACAGGGGACACTGAAGCTTTCTTT,CAGTTFGTGDTEAFF
TRBV19,TRBJ2-1,-,-,TGTGCCAGTAGTATAGGGGGGGACCACGAGCAGTTCTTC,CASSIGGDHEQFF
TRBV7-2,TRBJ1-5,TRBD1,few,TGTGCCAGCAGCCCCCGACAGGGAAATCAGCCCCAGCATTTT,CASSPRQGNQPQHF
TRBV18,TRBJ1-1,-,-,TGTGCCAGCCGATTGGGGGGGCCCACTGAAGCTTTCTTT,CASRLGGPTEAFF
TRBV18,TRBJ2-3,TRBD1,-,TGTGCCAGCTCACCGGGACAGGGGATGAATACGCAGTATTTT,CASSPGQGMNTQYF
TRBV7-3,TRBJ2-2,-,once,TGTGCCAGCAGCTTAGGGACACACACCGGGGAGCTGTTTTTT,CASSLGTHTGELFF
TRBV4-2,TRBJ2-2,TRBD2,-,TGTGCCAGCAGCCGCCGACTAGCGGGAGACGGCACCGGGGAGCTGTTTTTT,CASSRRLAGDGTGELFF
TRBV27,TRBJ2-1,-,once,TGTGCCAGCAGTTTAGGGAGACCCTTTCGCGTATTCTTC,CASSLGRPFRVFF
TRBV3-1/TRBV3-2,TRBJ2-1,TRBD2,-,TGTGCCAGCAGCCAAGAACCCCATCCCCCGGGACTAGCAGAAGATGAGCAGTTCTTC,CASSQEPHPPGLAEDEQFF
TRBV7-6,TRBJ1-6,TRBD1,once,TGTGCCAGCAGCCCGGGGGACAGCAATTCACCCCTCCACTTT,CASSPGDSNSPLHF
TRBV7-2,TRBJ1-5,TRBD1,-,TGTGCCAGCAGCCTCAAACGGGGGACAGATCAGCCCCAGCATTTT,CASSLKRGTDQPQHF
TRBV1,TRBJ1-6,-,-,TGCACCAGCAGCCAAGAACGTCGGCGGCTTGCTTCACCCCTCCACTTT,CTSSQERRRLASPLHF
TRBV29-1,TRBJ1-3,-,-,TGCAGCGGAACGAGGGGAAACACCATATATTTT,CSGTRGNTIYF
TRBV4-3,TRBJ2-7,TRBD1,-,TGCGCCAGCAGCCAAAAAACAGGGGGCCCCCTGTACGAGCAGTACTTC,CASSQKTGGPLYEQYF
TRBV5-1,TRBJ2-5,TRBD2,once,TGCGCCAGCAGCTCCGGACTAGCGGGAGGAGGAATGATAGAGACCCAGTACTTC,CASSSGLAGGGMIETQYF
TRBV4-3,TRBJ1-3,TRBD1,-,TGCGCCAGCAGCCTAATCAGGGGGCACGCTGGAAACACCATATATTTT,CASSLIRGHAGNTIYF
TRBV9,TRBJ2-7,TRBD1,-,TGTGCCAGCGGAGCAACAGGGGGATACGAGCAGTACTTC,CASGATGGYEQYF
TRBV6-5,TRBJ2-7,-,-,TGTGCCAGCAGTCCCCCCCGGTACGAGCAGTACTTC,CASSPPRYEQYF
TRBV14,TRBJ1-2,-,-,TGTGCCAGCAGCTCCTCATTTTACGGGACTACCTATGGCTACACCTTC,CASSSSFYGTTYGYTF
TRBV25-1,TRBJ1-4,-,-,TGTGCCAGCAGTGCCGGGACACGGGGAACTAATGAAAAACTGTTTTTT,CASSAGTRGTNEKLFF
TRBV7-9,TRBJ2-3,-,-,TGTGCCAGCAGCTTAAGGAGGGCCGTCACAGATACGCAGTATTTT,CASSLRRAVTDTQYF
TRBV27,TRBJ2-1,TRBD2,once,TGTGCCAGCAGTTATCCGAGTAGCGGGAGGGTCACCTACAATGAGCAGTTCTTC,CASSYPSSGRVTYNEQFF
TRBV18,TRBJ2-7,-,once,TGTGCCAGCTCACCGCTAGCTAGGACCTTCCACGAGCAGTACTTC,CASSPLARTFHEQYF
TRBV5-1,TRBJ1-1,-,-,TGCGCCAGCAGCTTGGAAGGGACAAAAGGGGAGGAAGCTTTCTTT,CASSLEGTKGEEAFF
TRBV11-2,TRBJ2-4,TRBD2,-,TGTGCCAGCAGGACTAGCGGGAGGGACATCCCAGGAAACATTCAGTACTTC,CASRTSGRDIPGNIQYF
TRBV7-2,TRBJ2-7,TRBD2,-,TGTGCCAGCAGCTTAAGGCGGGGGGGATACGAGCAGTACTTC,CASSLRRGGYEQYF
TRBV30,TRBJ1-4,TRBD1,-,TGTGCCTGGAGGCCCCCGGACAGGGTGGGCGAAAAACTGTTTTTT,CAWRPPDRVGEKLFF
TRBV5-1,TRBJ2-1,-,-,TGCGCCAGCAGCCGCGATCTTTACAATGAGCAGTTCTTC,CASSRDLYNEQFF
TRBV7-2,TRBJ2-1,-,-,TGTGCCAGCAGCTCTTCGGGAGTTCAGTTCTTC,CASSSSGVQFF
TRBV7-2,TRBJ2-7,TRBD1,-,TGTGCCAGCAGCCAATTAGTGGGACAGGGGGCCTACGAGCAGTACTTC,CASSQLVGQGAYEQYF
TRBV24-1,TRBJ2-7,TRBD1,-,TGTGCCACCAGTGACCGCGACAGGGGAGGGCAGTACTTC,CATSDRDRGGQYF
TRBV18,TRBJ1-2,-,-,TGTGCCAGCTCGCCAGACACATTTGGCTATGGCTACACCTTC,CASSPDTFGYGYTF
TRBV6-2/TRBV6-3,TRBJ2-3,TRBD1,-,TGTGCCAGCAGTTATCCGGACAGGGGACCCACAGATACGCAGTATTTT,CASSYPDRGPTDTQYF
TRBV19,TRBJ2-7,TRBD2,-,TGTGCCAGTAGTATAGATGGGGAGGGGCCCTACGAGCAGTACTTC,CASSIDGEGPYEQYF
TRBV19,TRBJ1-4,TRBD1,-,TGTGCCAGTAGCAACCCGGGACAGGGGGCGGCTGAAAAACTGTTTTTT,CASSNPGQGAAEKLFF
TRBV2,TRBJ1-1,-,-,TGTGCCAGCAGTGAGGCAGGGGAAGCTTTCTTT,CASSEAGEAFF
TRBV10-3,TRBJ2-1,-,-,TGTGCCATCAGTGTGGCAGGCTACAATGAGCAGTTCTTC,CAISVAGYNEQFF
TRBV14,TRBJ2-1,TRBD2,-,TGTGCCAGCAGCCAACCTACCCTAGCGGGAGGGTGGAATGAGCAGTTCTTC,CASSQPTLAGGWNEQFF
TRBV19,TRBJ2-2,TRBD2,-,TGTGCCAGTAGAGGCGAGGGCGGGAGAGGCACCGGGGAGCTGTTTTTT,CASRGEGGRGTGELFF
TRBV6-6,TRBJ2-7,TRBD1,-,TGTGCCAGCAGTCGCCGGACAGGGGGCTACGAGCAGTACTTC,CASSRRTGGYEQYF
TRBV5-4,TRBJ2-1,-,-,TGTGCCAGCAGCGCGACGGGGAGCTCCTACAATGAGCAGTTCTTC,CASSATGSSYNEQFF
TRBV6-2/TRBV6-3,TRBJ1-2,-,-,TGTGCCAGCAGTTACTCGTCGGGGGGCAGTGTGTCTGGCTACACCTTC,CASSYSSGGSVSGYTF
TRBV2,TRBJ1-2,TRBD1,-,TGTGCCACCTCCGGACAGGGGGCATTCTATGGCTACACCTTC,CATSGQGAFYGYTF
TRBV7-9,TRBJ1-2,TRBD1,-,TGTGCCAGCAGCTCGTTAGAGTCGGACAGGGCCTATGGCTACACCTTC,CASSSLESDRAYGYTF
TRBV7-6,TRBJ2-7,-,once,TGTGCCAGCAGCTTAAAGGGGGACTACTACGAGCAGTACTTC,CASSLKGDYYEQYF